This T cell receptor beta chain was identified during a study of tumor-infiltrating lymphocytes in primary liver carcinoma. Study background: Staging of the tumors gave T1-T3 N0M0, with widths of 4.2 to 10 cm. Per sample, productive TCRbeta reads numbered roughly 3.65 to 7.13 million, similar across tissue types. Whole-study findings and limits: The 250 largest clones made up significantly more of tumor than blood repertoires (p = 0.039).

Germline values: CDR1 SGHNT, CDR2 YYREEE (reference sequence). There are 15 residues in the CDR3. Trimming stripped 1 base from V and 1 base from J, with 10 bases between. Co-extracting RNA and DNA was done with roughly 17-33 mg of unsorted bulk tissue as input. A primer matching the constant region was used to make TCR beta cDNA from approximately 500 ng of total RNA. TCR beta libraries came from three nested multiplex PCR rounds using slightly modified ARM-PCR. Two initial PCR rounds of about 10 cycles each paired TRBV1-TRBV30 forward primers with a C-beta reverse primer. Using its own MiXCR run on the multiplex PCR reads, TCRdb lists one record per CDR3 protein. The sample includes 100,000 to 150,000 distinct CDR3 sequences, approximately 64% of them seen just once. Many counts were recorded for this clonotype. Its antigen is not identified.

This receptor was taken from a woman aged 55-70 years with primary liver carcinoma and hepatitis B virus infection. The chain uses TRBV5-4 and TRBJ2-3; a possible D gene is TRBD1 (6 bases). Sequencing was performed on liver tumor tissue from sampling region 3. Subset noted: tumor region T3, left-lateral pole. CDR3 residues: CASSLKGEGTDTQYF. The CDR3 nucleotides are TGTGCCAGCAGCTTGAAGGGGGAAGGCACAGATACGCAGTATTTT.